Below are 3 T cell receptor beta chains sequenced from a single sample in a study of OX40 agonist ivuxolimab in advanced cancers. Using immunoSEQ multiplex PCR, the repertoire was profiled, and TCRdb retains in-frame clones only, with some absent. Among fewer than 70,000 clones listed, around 78% were seen once. The source material was CD4+ or CD8+ T cells sorted from blood, sampled in a trial of the OX40 agonist ivuxolimab. The receptors were gathered from an adult with an advanced solid tumor such as melanoma, head and neck, liver or kidney cancer.

This chain links TRBV28 with TRBJ2-7, with D uncertain. Trimming left V 6 bases short and J 6 bases short, with 12 bases between. The V gene's germline CDR1 is MDHEN and CDR2 SYDVKM. The CDR3 runs to 12 residues. The CDR3 is CASRTSDFEQYF. CDR3 bases: TGTGCCAGCAGGACCTCGGATTTCGAGCAGTACTTC.

The chain links TRBV27 to TRBJ2-6; D is undetermined. Trimming stripped 5 bases from V and 0 bases from J, with 14 bases between. Germline CDR1 reads MNHEY; CDR2 reads SMNVEV (reference sequence). This CDR3 is built from 17 residues. The CDR3 protein is CASSTSDGYSGANVLTF. Written as DNA, the CDR3 is TGTGCCAGCAGTACCTCAGACGGGTACTCTGGGGCCAACGTCCTGACTTTC. Combining the CDR3 with reference TRBV27 and TRBJ2-6 gives the whole variable domain EAQVTQNPRYLITVTGKKLTVTCSQNMNHEYMSWYRQDPGLGLRQIYYSMNVEVTDKGDVPEGYKVSRKEKRNFPLILESPSPNQTSLYFCASSTSDGYSGANVLTFGAGSRLTVL.

The chain couples TRBV6-5 to TRBJ1-4; D is unclear. CDR1 is MNHEY and CDR2 is SVGAGI in the germline V gene. Trimming took off 0 bases at V and 11 bases at J, with 10 bases between the two ends. CDR3 length equals 13 residues. CDR3 amino acids: CASSYSQAEKLFF. For the CDR3, the DNA is TGTGCCAGCAGTTACTCGCAGGCCGAGAAACTGTTTTTT.